The following is a T cell receptor (beta chain) sequence with its context. Its target is not known. TCRdb re-called the 5' RACE reads; one entry per CDR3 protein, DNA not given. The sample includes some 160,000 distinct CDR3 sequences. This sample was taken from a study of monozygotic twins with inflammatory bowel disease. The CDR3 is 15 amino acids. CDR1 is SGHRS, CDR2 YFSETQ, per germline. Study outcomes and limitations: Differing T cell subtypes remained indistinguishable.

This rearrangement joins TRBV5-1 to TRBJ1-1; TCRdb's D gene call, TRBD1, goes unchecked for lack of DNA. Specimen: blood. This clonotype was obtained from a human donor with ulcerative colitis or Crohn's disease, or a healthy co-twin of an affected twin (not recorded which). CDR3 residues: CASGDRQGMNTEAFF.